These T cell receptor beta chains were read from a single sample in a study of blood T cell repertoires in COVID-19. Sequencing was performed with immunoSEQ multiplex PCR; in TCRdb, only in-frame clones are kept and a portion is missing. The sample lists 99,000 or so clones, about 80% occurring once. Sequencing was performed on peripheral blood. The receptors shown here come from a woman older than 75 with active or convalescent COVID-19. CDR3s include the opening cysteine and the closing phenylalanine or tryptophan. A D gene is named only where the DNA matches it firmly. Clone size is given for some rows only: seen once, a few or many times, or a class if the clone is expanded.

D | J | V | size | CDR3 | DNA
- | TRBJ2-3 | TRBV9 | - | CASSGPIPPNTQYF | TGTGCCAGCAGCGGGCCGATACCCCCCAATACGCAGTATTTT
TRBD1 | TRBJ2-5 | TRBV5-4 | - | CASSFHRGVGETQYF | TGTGCCAGCAGCTTCCACAGGGGTGTGGGGGAGACCCAGTACTTC
TRBD1 | TRBJ1-5 | TRBV28 | - | CASREGGQPQHF | TGTGCCAGCAGGGAAGGGGGCCAGCCCCAGCATTTT
- | TRBJ1-6 | TRBV28 | - | CASTMGRVLTLHF | TGTGCCAGCACTATGGGGAGGGTTTTGACCCTCCACTTT
TRBD1 | TRBJ1-2 | TRBV28 | - | CASSPTQTGRFYGYTF | TGTGCCAGCAGTCCCACGCAGACAGGGCGTTTCTATGGCTACACCTTC
- | TRBJ2-2 | TRBV5-8 | - | CASSFDWLNTGELFF | TGTGCCAGCAGCTTTGACTGGCTGAACACCGGGGAGCTGTTTTTT
- | TRBJ2-1 | TRBV14 | - | CASSQGMAGKSYNEQFF | TGTGCCAGCAGCCAAGGGATGGCGGGGAAATCCTACAATGAGCAGTTCTTC
TRBD2 | TRBJ2-7 | TRBV6-6 | - | CASSPTDGGGLQYF | TGTGCCAGCAGCCCGACGGACGGGGGGGGGTTGCAGTACTTC
- | TRBJ2-7 | TRBV27 | once | CASSFSGNNEQYF | TGTGCCAGCAGTTTTTCAGGGAACAACGAGCAGTACTTC
TRBD1 | TRBJ1-6 | TRBV6-6 | - | CASSYSRGLYSPLHF | TGTGCCAGCAGTTACTCGAGGGGGCTTTACTCACCCCTCCACTTT
- | TRBJ1-2 | TRBV30 | - | CAWSTGFYGYTF | TGTGCCTGGAGCACGGGGTTTTATGGCTACACCTTC
- | TRBJ1-1 | TRBV5-6 | - | CASSFRGTNTEAFF | TGTGCCAGCAGCTTTAGGGGGACGAACACTGAAGCTTTCTTT
TRBD1 | TRBJ2-7 | TRBV5-1 | - | CASSPRDRGGSSYEQYF | TGCGCCAGCAGCCCCCGGGACAGGGGAGGGTCCTCCTACGAGCAGTACTTC
TRBD1 | TRBJ2-7 | TRBV5-8 | - | CASSPDRGREQYF | TGTGCCAGCAGCCCGGACAGGGGGCGCGAGCAGTACTTC
- | TRBJ2-7 | TRBV7-2 | - | CASSLQGRVGEQYF | TGTGCCAGCAGCTTACAGGGCCGTGTGGGGGAGCAGTACTTC
- | TRBJ2-3 | TRBV9 | - | CASSGLEGVARGTDTQYF | TGTGCCAGCAGCGGATTAGAGGGGGTGGCACGAGGCACAGATACGCAGTATTTT
TRBD1 | TRBJ2-1 | TRBV5-4 | - | CASSLEQGAYNEQFF | TGTGCCAGCAGCTTGGAACAGGGGGCCTACAATGAGCAGTTCTTC
- | TRBJ1-2 | TRBV5-6 | few | CASSLVGSYGYTF | TGTGCCAGCAGCTTGGTTGGCAGCTATGGCTACACCTTC
TRBD1 | TRBJ1-1 | TRBV7-6 | - | CASRAGTGGMNTEAFF | TGTGCCAGCAGGGCCGGGACAGGGGGGATGAACACTGAAGCTTTCTTT
- | TRBJ2-3 | TRBV28 | - | CASSSPGGVSDTQYF | TGTGCCAGCAGTTCGCCCGGGGGAGTTTCAGATACGCAGTATTTT
- | TRBJ1-2 | TRBV6-2/TRBV6-3 | once | CASSYQGRNYGYTF | TGTGCCAGCAGTTACCAGGGTCGAAACTATGGCTACACCTTC
- | TRBJ1-2 | TRBV28 | - | CASSLSGGIENGYTF | TGTGCCAGCAGTTTAAGTGGGGGGATCGAGAATGGCTACACCTTC
- | TRBJ2-5 | TRBV5-1 | - | CASSLAGLQETQYF | TGCGCCAGCAGCTTGGCAGGGCTCCAAGAGACCCAGTACTTC
- | TRBJ1-1 | TRBV6-1 | - | CASSDTYSTEAFF | TGTGCCAGCAGTGACACGTACTCGACTGAAGCTTTCTTT
TRBD1 | TRBJ2-1 | TRBV5-1 | - | CASSSRQKDLTLWGQGVAKFF | TGCGCCAGCAGCTCAAGACAGAAAGACTTAACATTGTGGGGACAGGGTGTAGCTAAGTTCTTC
- | TRBJ2-5 | TRBV5-4 | - | CASSLALVNYQETQYF | TGTGCCAGCAGCTTGGCCCTAGTTAACTACCAAGAGACCCAGTACTTC
- | TRBJ1-2 | TRBV28 | - | CASSSTSGRSPF | TGTGCCAGCAGTTCTACATCCGGCAGGTCCCCATTC
- | TRBJ1-1 | TRBV18 | few | CASSQDRWDMNTEAFF | TGTGCCAGCTCACAAGACAGGTGGGACATGAACACTGAAGCTTTCTTT
TRBD1 | TRBJ1-6 | TRBV5-6 | - | CASSLVSDRVSSPLHF | TGTGCCAGCAGCTTGGTCTCGGACAGGGTTAGCTCACCCCTCCACTTT
- | TRBJ1-3 | TRBV5-4 | - | CASSLDRSGNTIYF | TGTGCCAGCAGCTTGGATCGCTCTGGAAACACCATATATTTT
TRBD2 | TRBJ2-2 | TRBV9 | - | CASKAGEGTGELFF | TGTGCCAGCAAAGCGGGAGAGGGGACCGGGGAGCTGTTTTTT
- | TRBJ2-7 | TRBV11-2 | - | CASSFRRDFRHPGYEQYF | TGTGCCAGCAGCTTCCGCCGGGACTTTCGCCACCCGGGGTACGAGCAGTACTTC
- | TRBJ2-1 | TRBV4-3 | - | CASSQEAGRRSYNEQFF | TGCGCCAGCAGCCAAGAAGCCGGGAGACGCTCCTACAATGAGCAGTTCTTC
- | TRBJ1-6 | TRBV5-8 | once | CASSFGRTSPLHF | TGTGCCAGCAGCTTTGGGCGTACCTCACCCCTCCACTTT
- | TRBJ2-3 | TRBV28 | - | CASSSGWITSTDTQYF | TGTGCCAGCTCTTCAGGGTGGATCACGTCCACAGATACGCAGTATTTT
TRBD1 | TRBJ2-7 | TRBV7-9 | - | CASSLQGQGGEYEQYF | TGTGCCAGCAGCTTACAGGGACAGGGAGGAGAATACGAGCAGTACTTC
TRBD1 | TRBJ1-6 | TRBV18 | - | CASSPGRQGNSPLHF | TGTGCCAGCTCACCCGGGAGACAGGGAAATTCACCCCTCCACTTT
- | TRBJ2-7 | TRBV5-1 | - | CASSQGPSSYEQYF | TGCGCCAGCAGCCAGGGGCCAAGCTCCTACGAGCAGTACTTC
- | TRBJ1-2 | TRBV19 | - | CASRAGREGGYTF | TGTGCCAGTAGGGCCGGCAGGGAAGGGGGCTACACCTTC
TRBD2 | TRBJ2-3 | TRBV5-1 | - | CASSPSSGKTDTQYF | TGCGCCAGCAGCCCCTCTAGCGGGAAAACGGATACGCAGTATTTT
TRBD1 | TRBJ2-5 | TRBV5-1 | - | CASSPGQGETQYF | TGCGCCAGCAGCCCGGGACAGGGAGAGACCCAGTACTTC
- | TRBJ1-1 | TRBV27 | - | CASSLSGGRGTEAFF | TGTGCCAGCAGTTTATCAGGGGGACGCGGTACTGAAGCTTTCTTT
TRBD1 | TRBJ1-1 | TRBV6-5 | - | CASSYSGQGSTEAFF | TGTGCCAGCAGTTACTCTGGACAGGGGAGCACTGAAGCTTTCTTT
TRBD1 | TRBJ1-2 | TRBV27 | - | CASSSFEDRGGYGYTF | TGTGCCAGCAGTTCGTTTGAGGACAGGGGTGGCTATGGCTACACCTTC
- | TRBJ1-2 | TRBV6-5 | - | CASIYNSWTAWGYTF | TGTGCCAGCATCTATAACTCGTGGACAGCCTGGGGCTACACCTTC
TRBD1 | TRBJ2-2 | TRBV29-1 | once | CSVTGATGELFF | TGCAGCGTTACAGGGGCCACCGGGGAGCTGTTTTTT